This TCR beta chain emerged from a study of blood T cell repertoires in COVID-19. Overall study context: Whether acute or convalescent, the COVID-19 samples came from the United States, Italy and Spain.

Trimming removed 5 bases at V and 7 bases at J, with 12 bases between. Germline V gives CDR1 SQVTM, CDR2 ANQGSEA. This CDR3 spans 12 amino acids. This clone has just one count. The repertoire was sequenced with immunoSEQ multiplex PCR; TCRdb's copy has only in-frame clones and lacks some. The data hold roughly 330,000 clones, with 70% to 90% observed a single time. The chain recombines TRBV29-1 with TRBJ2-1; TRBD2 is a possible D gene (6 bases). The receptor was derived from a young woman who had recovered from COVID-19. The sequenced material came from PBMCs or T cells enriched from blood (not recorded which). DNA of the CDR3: TGCAGCGTTCGGGACTGGGCGAATGAGCAGTTCTTC. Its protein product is CSVRDWANEQFF.